This T cell receptor (beta chain) was identified in a study of cytomegalovirus exposure and HLA in healthy donors. The study, taken as a whole, reports: Indistinguishable V segments, including TRBV6-2 and TRBV6-3, were excluded.

This PCR relied on a set of 60 Vbeta primers and 13 Jbeta primers. Repertoires were generated with immunoSEQ multiplex PCR, while TCRdb's copy carries only in-frame clones and drops some. The sample has some 150,000 clones, approximately 80% seen once. On this clone itself: Antigen specificity is unknown.

The length of the CDR3 is 14 residues. Germline V gene data show CDR1 as MDHEN and CDR2 as SYDVKM. V lost 7 bases, J lost 0 bases, and 12 bases lay in between. The specimen was PBMCs. This chain joins TRBV28 and TRBJ2-5; the D gene is possibly TRBD2 (5 bases). This sequence originates from a woman between 50 and 59 years old in good health and CMV-seronegative. CDR3: CASTRLHYQETQYF. The CDR3, as DNA: TGTGCCAGCACCCGACTACACTACCAAGAGACCCAGTACTTC. Variable domain in full (rest from reference TRBV28 and TRBJ2-5): DVKVTQSSRYLVKRTGEKVFLECVQDMDHENMFWYRQDPGLGLRLIYFSYDVKMKEKGDIPEGYSVSREKKERFSLILESASTNQTSMYLCASTRLHYQETQYFGPGTRLLVL.